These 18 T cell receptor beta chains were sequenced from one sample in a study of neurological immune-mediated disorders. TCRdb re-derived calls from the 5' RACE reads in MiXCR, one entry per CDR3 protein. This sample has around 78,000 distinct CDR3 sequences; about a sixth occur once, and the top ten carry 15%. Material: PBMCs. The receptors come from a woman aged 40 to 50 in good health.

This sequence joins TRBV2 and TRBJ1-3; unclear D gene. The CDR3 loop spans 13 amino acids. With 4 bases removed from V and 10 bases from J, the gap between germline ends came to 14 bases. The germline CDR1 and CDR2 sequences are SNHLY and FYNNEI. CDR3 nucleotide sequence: TGTGCCAGCAGTGTTGAGGGTCTCTCGACCATATATTTT. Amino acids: CASSVEGLSTIYF.

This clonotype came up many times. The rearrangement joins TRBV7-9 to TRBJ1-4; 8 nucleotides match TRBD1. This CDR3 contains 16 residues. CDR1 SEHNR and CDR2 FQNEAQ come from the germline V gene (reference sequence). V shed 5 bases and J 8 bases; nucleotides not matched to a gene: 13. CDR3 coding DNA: TGTGCCAGCAGCCTCGCCGTTAGACAGGGGATGGAAAAACTGTTTTTT. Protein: CASSLAVRQGMEKLFF. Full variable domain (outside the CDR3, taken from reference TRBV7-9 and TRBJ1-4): DTGVSQNPRHKITKRGQNVTFRCDPISEHNRLYWYRQTLGQGPEFLTYFQNEAQLEKSRLLSDRFSAERPKGSFSTLEIQRTEQGDSAMYLCASSLAVRQGMEKLFFGSGTQLSVL.

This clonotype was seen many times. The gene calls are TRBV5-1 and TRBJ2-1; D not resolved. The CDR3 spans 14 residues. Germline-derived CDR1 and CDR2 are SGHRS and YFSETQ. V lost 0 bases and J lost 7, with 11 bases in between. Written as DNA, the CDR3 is TGCGCCAGCAGCTTGGAGACGGAGAGGAATGAGCAGTTCTTC. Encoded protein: CASSLETERNEQFF. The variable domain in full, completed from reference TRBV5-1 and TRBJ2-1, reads KAGVTQTPRYLIKTRGQQVTLSCSPISGHRSVSWYQQTPGQGLQFLFEYFSETQRNKGNFPGRFSGRQFSNSRSEMNVSTLELGDSALYLCASSLETERNEQFFGPGTRLTVL.

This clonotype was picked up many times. The CDR3, as DNA: TGTGCCAGCAGTGAATATAGCGGGGGGGGGGAGACCCAGTACTTC. It translates to CASSEYSGGGETQYF. The chain uses TRBV25-1 and TRBJ2-5; 11 positions match TRBD2. Trimming cost V 0 bases and J 5 bases; bases outside gene matches: 2. The CDR3 sequence is 15 residues long. Germline CDR1 and CDR2: MGHDK and SYGVNS.

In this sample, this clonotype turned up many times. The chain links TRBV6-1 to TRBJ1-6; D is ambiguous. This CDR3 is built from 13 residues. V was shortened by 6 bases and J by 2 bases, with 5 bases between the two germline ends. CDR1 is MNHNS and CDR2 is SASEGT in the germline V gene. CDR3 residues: CASSPAYNSPLHF. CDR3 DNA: TGTGCCAGCAGCCCAGCCTATAATTCACCCCTCCACTTT.

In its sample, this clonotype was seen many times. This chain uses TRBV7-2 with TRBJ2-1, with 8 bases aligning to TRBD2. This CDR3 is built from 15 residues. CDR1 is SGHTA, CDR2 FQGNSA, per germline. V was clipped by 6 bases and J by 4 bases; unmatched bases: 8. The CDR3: CASSLSGGAYNEQFF. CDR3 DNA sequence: TGTGCCAGCAGTCTCAGCGGGGGCGCTTACAATGAGCAGTTCTTC.

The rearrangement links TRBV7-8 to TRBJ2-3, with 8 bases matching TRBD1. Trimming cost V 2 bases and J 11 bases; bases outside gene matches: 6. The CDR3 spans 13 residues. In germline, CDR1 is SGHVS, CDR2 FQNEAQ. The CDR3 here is CASSLQGAQRQYF. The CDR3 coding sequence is TGTGCCAGCAGCTTACAGGGGGCGCAGAGGCAGTATTTT.

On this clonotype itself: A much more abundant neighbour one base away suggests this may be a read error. The CDR3 nucleotides are TGTGCCAGTAGTCGGGTCAGGCATCAGCCCCAGCATTTT. Residues: CASSRVRHQPQHF. The chain is built from TRBV19 and TRBJ1-5; D uncertain. This CDR3 comprises 13 residues. The germline gives CDR1 LNHDA, CDR2 SQIVND (reference sequence). V lost 5 bases and J lost 5, with 10 bases in between.

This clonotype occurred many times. CDR3 sequence (DNA): TGTGCCAGCAGCCAAGTGGCGAGGCGAAAGGGTAATTCACCCCTCCACTTT. It translates to CASSQVARRKGNSPLHF. The rearrangement joins TRBV14 to TRBJ1-6; D is unresolved. Germline CDR1 SGHDN, CDR2 FVKESK. The CDR3 loop spans 17 amino acids. The V end was cut by 1 base, the J end by 6 bases, with 16 bases between.

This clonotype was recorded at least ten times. CDR3: CASSTQANTPQETQYF. CDR3 in DNA: TGTGCCAGCAGCACACAGGCCAATACACCGCAAGAGACCCAGTACTTC. V usage is TRBV7-2 and J usage is TRBJ2-5, with TRBD1 as a possible D gene (5 bases). Between the trimmed V and J ends, which lost 5 bases and 2 bases, there was a span of 18 bases. Germline V lookup: CDR1 SGHTA, CDR2 FQGNSA. There are 16 residues in the CDR3.

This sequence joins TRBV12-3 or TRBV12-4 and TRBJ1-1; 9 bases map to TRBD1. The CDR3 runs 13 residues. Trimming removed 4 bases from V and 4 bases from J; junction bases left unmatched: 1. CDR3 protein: CASSWDRATEAFF. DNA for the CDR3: TGTGCCAGCAGTTGGGACAGGGCCACTGAAGCTTTCTTT.

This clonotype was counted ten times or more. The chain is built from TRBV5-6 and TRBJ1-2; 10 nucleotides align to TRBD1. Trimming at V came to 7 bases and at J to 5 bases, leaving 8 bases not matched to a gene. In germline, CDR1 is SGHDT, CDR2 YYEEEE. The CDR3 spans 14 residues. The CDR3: CASGRTGGLYGYTF. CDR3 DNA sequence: TGTGCCAGCGGTCGGACAGGGGGGTTATATGGCTACACCTTC.

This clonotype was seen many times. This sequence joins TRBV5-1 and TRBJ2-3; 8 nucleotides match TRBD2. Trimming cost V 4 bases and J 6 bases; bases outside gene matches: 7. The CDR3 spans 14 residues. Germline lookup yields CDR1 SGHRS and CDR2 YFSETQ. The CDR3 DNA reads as TGCGCCAGCAGCCCGGGACTAGTCGCGGATACGCAGTATTTT. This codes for CASSPGLVADTQYF. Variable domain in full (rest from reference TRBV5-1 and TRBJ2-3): KAGVTQTPRYLIKTRGQQVTLSCSPISGHRSVSWYQQTPGQGLQFLFEYFSETQRNKGNFPGRFSGRQFSNSRSEMNVSTLELGDSALYLCASSPGLVADTQYFGPGTRLTVL.

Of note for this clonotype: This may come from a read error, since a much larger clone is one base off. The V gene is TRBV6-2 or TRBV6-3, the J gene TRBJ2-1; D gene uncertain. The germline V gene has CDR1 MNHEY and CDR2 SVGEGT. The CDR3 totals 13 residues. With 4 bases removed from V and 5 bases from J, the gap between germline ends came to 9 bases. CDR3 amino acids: CASSWRENNEQFF. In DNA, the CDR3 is TGTGCCAGCAGTTGGCGCGAAAACAATGAGCAGTTCTTC.

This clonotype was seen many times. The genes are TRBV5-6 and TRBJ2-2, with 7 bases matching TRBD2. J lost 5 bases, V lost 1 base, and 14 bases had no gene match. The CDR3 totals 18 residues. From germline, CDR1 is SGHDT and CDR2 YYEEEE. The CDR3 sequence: CASSLRERRSGVTGELFF. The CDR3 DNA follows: TGTGCCAGCAGCTTGAGGGAGCGCAGAAGCGGGGTGACCGGGGAGCTGTTTTTT.

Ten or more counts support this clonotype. CDR3 sequence (DNA): TGTGCCAGCAGCCAGCGGGGGGGCGAAATAGATACGCAGTATTTT. Translating it yields CASSQRGGEIDTQYF. The genes are TRBV4-2 and TRBJ2-3, with 9 nucleotides matching TRBD2. Germline V lookup: CDR1 LGHNA, CDR2 YNFKEQ. V dropped 3 bases and J dropped 5; count of bases not matched to a gene: 6. The CDR3 runs 15 residues.

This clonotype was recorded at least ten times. Here the CDR3 reads CASSQGTHKETQYF. In DNA, the CDR3 is TGCGCCAGCAGCCAGGGAACACATAAAGAGACCCAGTACTTC. The J gene is TRBJ2-5, the V gene TRBV5-1; weak D call: TRBD1 (5 bases). V shed 4 bases and J shed 3 bases, with 13 bases lying between them. The germline CDR1 and CDR2 sequences are SGHRS and YFSETQ. The CDR3 has 14 amino acids.

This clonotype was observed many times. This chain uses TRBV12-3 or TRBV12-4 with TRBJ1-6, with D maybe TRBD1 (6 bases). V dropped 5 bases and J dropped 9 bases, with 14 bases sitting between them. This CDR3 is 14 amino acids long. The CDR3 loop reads CASSLDRISSPLHF. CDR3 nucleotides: TGTGCCAGCAGTCTCGACAGGATTTCTTCACCCCTCCACTTT.